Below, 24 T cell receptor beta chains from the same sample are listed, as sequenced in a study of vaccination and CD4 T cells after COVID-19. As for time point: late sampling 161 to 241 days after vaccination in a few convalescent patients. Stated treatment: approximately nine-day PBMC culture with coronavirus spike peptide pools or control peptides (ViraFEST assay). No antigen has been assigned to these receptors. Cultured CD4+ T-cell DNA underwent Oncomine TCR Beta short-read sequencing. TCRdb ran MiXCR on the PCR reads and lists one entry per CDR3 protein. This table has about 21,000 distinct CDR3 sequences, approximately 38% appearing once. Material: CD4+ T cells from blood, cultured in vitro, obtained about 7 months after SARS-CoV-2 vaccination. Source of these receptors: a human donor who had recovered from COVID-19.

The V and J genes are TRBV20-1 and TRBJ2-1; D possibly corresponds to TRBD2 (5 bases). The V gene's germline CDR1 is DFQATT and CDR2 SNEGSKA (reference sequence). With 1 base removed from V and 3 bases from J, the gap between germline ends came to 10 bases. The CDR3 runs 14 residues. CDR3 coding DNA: TGCAGTGCTAGAGGCGGGCCTATCTACAATGAGCAGTTCTTC. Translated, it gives CSARGGPIYNEQFF.

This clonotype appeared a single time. Here the CDR3 DNA reads TGTGCCAGCAGTTACTCGATCTGGGGCACTGAAGCTTTCTTT. The encoded protein is CASSYSIWGTEAFF. The rearrangement uses TRBV6-2 or TRBV6-3 and TRBJ1-1; no definite D call. The CDR3 covers 14 residues. From germline, CDR1 is MNHEY and CDR2 SVGEGT. The germline V and J ends were trimmed by 0 bases and 4 bases, with 9 bases remaining between them.

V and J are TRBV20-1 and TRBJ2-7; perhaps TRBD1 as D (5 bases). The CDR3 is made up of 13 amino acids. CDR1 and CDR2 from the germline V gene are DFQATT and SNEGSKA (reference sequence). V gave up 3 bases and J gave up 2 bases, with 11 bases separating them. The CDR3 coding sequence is TGCAGTGCTAGGAAACAGGCCACCTACGAGCAGTACTTC. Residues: CSARKQATYEQYF.

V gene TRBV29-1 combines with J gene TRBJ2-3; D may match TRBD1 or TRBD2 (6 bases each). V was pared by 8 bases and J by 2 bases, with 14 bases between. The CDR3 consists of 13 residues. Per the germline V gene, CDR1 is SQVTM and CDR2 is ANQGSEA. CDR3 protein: CSTGGGTTDTQYF. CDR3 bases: TGCAGCACCGGGGGCGGGACCACAGATACGCAGTATTTT.

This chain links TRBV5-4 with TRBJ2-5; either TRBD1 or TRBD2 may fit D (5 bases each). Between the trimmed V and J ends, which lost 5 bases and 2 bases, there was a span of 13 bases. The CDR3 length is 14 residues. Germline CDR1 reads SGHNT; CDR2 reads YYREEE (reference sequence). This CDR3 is CASRPPGPQETQYF. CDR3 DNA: TGTGCCAGCAGACCACCGGGACCACAAGAGACCCAGTACTTC.

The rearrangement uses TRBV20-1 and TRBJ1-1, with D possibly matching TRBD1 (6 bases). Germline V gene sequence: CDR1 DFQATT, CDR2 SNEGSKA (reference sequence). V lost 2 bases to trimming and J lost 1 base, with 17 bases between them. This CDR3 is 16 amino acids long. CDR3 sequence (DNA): TGCAGTGCTAGATCGGGGGCGAAACACCGGAACACTGAAGCTTTCTTT. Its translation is CSARSGAKHRNTEAFF.

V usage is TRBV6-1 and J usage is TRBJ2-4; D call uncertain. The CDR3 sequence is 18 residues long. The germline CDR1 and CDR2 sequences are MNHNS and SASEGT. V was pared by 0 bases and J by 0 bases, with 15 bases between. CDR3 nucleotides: TGTGCCAGCAGTGAAGCCTGGGGAACAGTCCAAGCCAAAAACATTCAGTACTTC. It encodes CASSEAWGTVQAKNIQYF.

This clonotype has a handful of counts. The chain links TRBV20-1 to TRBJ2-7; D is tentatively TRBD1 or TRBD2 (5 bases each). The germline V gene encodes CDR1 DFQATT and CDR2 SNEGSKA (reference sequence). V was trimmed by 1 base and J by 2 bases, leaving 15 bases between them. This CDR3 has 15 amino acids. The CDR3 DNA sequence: TGCAGTGCTAGAGTGACGGATGAGGGGACCTACGAGCAGTACTTC. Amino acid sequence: CSARVTDEGTYEQYF.

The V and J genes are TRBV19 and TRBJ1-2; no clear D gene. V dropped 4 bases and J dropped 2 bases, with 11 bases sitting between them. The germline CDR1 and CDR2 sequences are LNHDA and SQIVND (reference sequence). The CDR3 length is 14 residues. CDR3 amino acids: CASSKEAGNYGYTF. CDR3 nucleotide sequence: TGTGCCAGTAGTAAGGAGGCCGGGAACTATGGCTACACCTTC. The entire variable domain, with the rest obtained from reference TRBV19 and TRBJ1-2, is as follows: DGGITQSPKYLFRKEGQNVTLSCEQNLNHDAMYWYRQDPGQGLRLIYYSQIVNDFQKGDIAEGYSVSREKKESFPLTVTSAQKNPTAFYLCASSKEAGNYGYTFGSGTRLTVV.

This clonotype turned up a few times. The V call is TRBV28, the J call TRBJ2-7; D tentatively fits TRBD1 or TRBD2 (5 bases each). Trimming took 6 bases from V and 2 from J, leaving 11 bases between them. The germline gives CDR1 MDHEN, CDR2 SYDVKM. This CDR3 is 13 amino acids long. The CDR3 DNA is TGTGCCAGCAGGGGACCGGGCCCCTACGAGCAGTACTTC. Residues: CASRGPGPYEQYF.

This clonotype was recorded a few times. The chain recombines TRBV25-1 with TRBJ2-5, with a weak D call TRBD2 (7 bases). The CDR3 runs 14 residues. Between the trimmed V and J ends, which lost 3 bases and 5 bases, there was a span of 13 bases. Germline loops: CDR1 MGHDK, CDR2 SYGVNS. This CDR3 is CASSDKGGLETQYF. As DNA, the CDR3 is TGTGCCAGCAGTGACAAGGGGGGGTTGGAGACCCAGTACTTC.

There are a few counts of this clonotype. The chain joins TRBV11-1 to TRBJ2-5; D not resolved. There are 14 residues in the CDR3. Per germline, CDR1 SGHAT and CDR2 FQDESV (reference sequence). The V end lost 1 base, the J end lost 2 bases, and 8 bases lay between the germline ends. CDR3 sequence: CASSLGGKQETQYF. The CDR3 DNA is TGTGCCAGCAGCTTAGGTGGGAAACAAGAGACCCAGTACTTC.

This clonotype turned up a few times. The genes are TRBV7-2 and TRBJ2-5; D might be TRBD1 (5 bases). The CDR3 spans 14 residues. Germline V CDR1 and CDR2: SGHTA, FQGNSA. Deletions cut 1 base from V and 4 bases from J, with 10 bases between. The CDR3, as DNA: TGTGCCAGCAGCTTAGGCAGGGCCAGAGAGACCCAGTACTTC. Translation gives CASSLGRARETQYF.

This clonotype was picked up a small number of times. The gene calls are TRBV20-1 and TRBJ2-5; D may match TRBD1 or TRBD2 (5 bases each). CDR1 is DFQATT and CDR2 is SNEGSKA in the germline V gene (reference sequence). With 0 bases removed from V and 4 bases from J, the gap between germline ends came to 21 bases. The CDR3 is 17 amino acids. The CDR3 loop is CSARDSWVQGERETQYF. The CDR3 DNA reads TGCAGTGCTAGAGATTCATGGGTCCAGGGAGAGCGAGAGACCCAGTACTTC.

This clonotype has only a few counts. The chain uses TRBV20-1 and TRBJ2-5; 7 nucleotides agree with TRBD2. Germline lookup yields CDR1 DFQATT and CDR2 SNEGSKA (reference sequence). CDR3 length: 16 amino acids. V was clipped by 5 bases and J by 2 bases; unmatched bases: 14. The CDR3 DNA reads TGCAGTGCTCCTCAGGGCCCACTAGCGCGTCAAGAGACCCAGTACTTC. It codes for CSAPQGPLARQETQYF.

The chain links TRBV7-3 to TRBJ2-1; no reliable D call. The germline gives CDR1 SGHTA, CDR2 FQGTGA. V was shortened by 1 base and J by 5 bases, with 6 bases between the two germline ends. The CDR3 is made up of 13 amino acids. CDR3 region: CASSLNSNNEQFF. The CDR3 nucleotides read TGTGCCAGCAGCTTAAACTCGAACAATGAGCAGTTCTTC. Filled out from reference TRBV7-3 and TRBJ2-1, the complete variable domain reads GAGVSQTPSNKVTEKGKYVELRCDPISGHTALYWYRQSLGQGPEFLIYFQGTGAADDSGLPNDRFFAVRPEGSVSTLKIQRTERGDSAVYLCASSLNSNNEQFFGPGTRLTVL.

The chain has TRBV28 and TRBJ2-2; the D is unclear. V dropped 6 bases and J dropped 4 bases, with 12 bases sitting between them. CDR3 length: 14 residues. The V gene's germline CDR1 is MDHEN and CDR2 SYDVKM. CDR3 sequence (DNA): TGTGCCAGCAGCGGCTGGGCCGGCACCGGGGAGCTGTTTTTT. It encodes CASSGWAGTGELFF.

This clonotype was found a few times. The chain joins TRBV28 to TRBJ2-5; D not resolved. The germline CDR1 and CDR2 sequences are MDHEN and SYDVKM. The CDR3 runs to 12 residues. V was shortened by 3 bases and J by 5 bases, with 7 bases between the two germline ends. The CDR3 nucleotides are TGTGCCAGCAGTTTCCGCCGTGAGACCCAGTACTTC. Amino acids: CASSFRRETQYF.

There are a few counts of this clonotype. The CDR3 here is CASSAWGGTETQYF. The CDR3 nucleotides read TGTGCCAGCAGTGCCTGGGGGGGAACAGAGACCCAGTACTTC. The rearrangement links TRBV25-1 to TRBJ2-5, with TRBD2 matching 7 bases. The CDR3 has 14 residues. V trimming: 4 bases; J trimming: 4 bases; junction bases outside the gene matches: 6. Germline loops: CDR1 MGHDK, CDR2 SYGVNS.

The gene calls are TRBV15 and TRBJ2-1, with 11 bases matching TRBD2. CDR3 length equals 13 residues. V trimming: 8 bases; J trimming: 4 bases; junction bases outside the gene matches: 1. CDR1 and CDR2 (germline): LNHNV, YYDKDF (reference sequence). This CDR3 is CATGTSGYNEQFF. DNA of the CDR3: TGTGCCACCGGGACTAGCGGTTACAATGAGCAGTTCTTC.

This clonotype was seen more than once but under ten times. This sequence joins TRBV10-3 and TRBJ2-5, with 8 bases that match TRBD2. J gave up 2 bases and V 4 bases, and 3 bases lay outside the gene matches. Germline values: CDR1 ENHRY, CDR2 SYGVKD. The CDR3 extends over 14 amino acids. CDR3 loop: CAISVAGIQETQYF. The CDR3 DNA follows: TGTGCCATCAGTGTAGCGGGGATTCAAGAGACCCAGTACTTC.

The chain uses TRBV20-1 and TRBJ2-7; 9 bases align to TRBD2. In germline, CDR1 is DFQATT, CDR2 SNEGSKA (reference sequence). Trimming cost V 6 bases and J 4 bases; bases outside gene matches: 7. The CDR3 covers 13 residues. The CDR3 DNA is TGCAGTGCCGAAGGGACTAGCAGGTACGAGCAGTACTTC. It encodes CSAEGTSRYEQYF.

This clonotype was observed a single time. The CDR3 spells CATSRTGTSGRSRPRVYNEQFF. As DNA, the CDR3 is TGTGCCACCAGTCGGACCGGGACTAGCGGGAGAAGCCGCCCTAGGGTATACAATGAGCAGTTCTTC. The chain employs TRBV24-1 and TRBJ2-1, with TRBD2 matching over 14 bases. Germline-derived CDR1 and CDR2 are KGHDR and SFDVKD. V lost 6 bases to trimming and J lost 4 bases; unmatched junction nucleotides: 22. This CDR3 has 22 amino acids.

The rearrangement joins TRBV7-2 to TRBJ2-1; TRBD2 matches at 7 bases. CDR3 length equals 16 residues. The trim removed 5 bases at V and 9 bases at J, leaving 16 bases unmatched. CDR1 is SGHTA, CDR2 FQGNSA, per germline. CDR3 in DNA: TGTGCCAGCAGCCCGAGCGCCGGACTAGTGCAGGGTGAGCAGTTCTTC. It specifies CASSPSAGLVQGEQFF.